This T cell receptor beta chain was recovered during a study of stem cell transplantation in POMP-related autoinflammatory disease. Overall study: Before transplant: CD4+ naive skewing, low CD8+ proportions, reduced cytokine secretion. Findings of the study overall: In patients with PRAID, every analyzed T-cell subset tended to show lower diversity and higher clonality.

This clone was detected only once. The antigen remains undetermined. Sequence at one end of the junction differs from germline and may be a read error. Germline-derived CDR1 and CDR2 are SSHAT and FNYEAQ (reference sequence). The length of the CDR3 is 16 residues. Method: immunoSEQ multiplex PCR; TCRdb's copy keeps in-frame clones and lacks some. The table has roughly 1,300 clones, about three quarters seen once. The source was Tregs from PBMCs, collected before stem cell transplantation. The TCR sequence derives from a human donor with POMP-related autoinflammation and immune dysregulation (PRAID). The V call is TRBV7-7, the J call TRBJ2-3; TRBD1 aligns across 9 bases. For the CDR3, the DNA is TGTGCTAGCAGCTTTCCGGGACAGGGAGCGACAGATACGCAGTATTTT. It codes for CASSFPGQGATDTQYF.